The present T cell receptor beta chain was sequenced within a study of shared clonotypes between healthy human individuals. Per the germline V gene, CDR1 is LGHNA and CDR2 is YSLEER. The CDR3 extends over 13 amino acids. Assay: immunoSEQ multiplex PCR; the TCRdb copy retains only in-frame clones and omits some. The sample gives approximately 2.5 million clones, approximately 92% of which show up once; about 0.13% is in the top ten. This receptor was taken from a man aged 18 to 30 in good health. The J gene is TRBJ2-5, the V gene TRBV4-3; the D call may be TRBD1 or TRBD2 (5 bases each). The J call is uncertain, as TRBJ2-7 better fits the DNA end. Sequencing was carried out using naive CD4+ T cells sorted from blood. Described subset: CD45RA+ positively selected. In DNA, the CDR3 is TGCGCCAGCAGCCTAGGGACGGCCTACGAGCAGTACTTC. Its translation is CASSLGTAYEQYF.